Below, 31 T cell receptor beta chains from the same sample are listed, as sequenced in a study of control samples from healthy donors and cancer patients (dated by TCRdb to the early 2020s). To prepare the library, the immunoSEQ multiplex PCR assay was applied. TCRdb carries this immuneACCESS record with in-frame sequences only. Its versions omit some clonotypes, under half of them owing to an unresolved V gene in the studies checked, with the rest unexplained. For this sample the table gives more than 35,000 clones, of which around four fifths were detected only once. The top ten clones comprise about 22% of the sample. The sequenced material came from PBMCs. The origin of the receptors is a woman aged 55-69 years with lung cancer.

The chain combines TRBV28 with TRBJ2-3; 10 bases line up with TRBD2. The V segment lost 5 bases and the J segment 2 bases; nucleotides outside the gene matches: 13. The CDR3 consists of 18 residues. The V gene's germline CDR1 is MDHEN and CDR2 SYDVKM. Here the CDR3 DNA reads TGTGCCAGCAGTCCCCATTTCCAGCGGGAGGGTTCCACAGATACGCAGTATTTT. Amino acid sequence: CASSPHFQREGSTDTQYF.

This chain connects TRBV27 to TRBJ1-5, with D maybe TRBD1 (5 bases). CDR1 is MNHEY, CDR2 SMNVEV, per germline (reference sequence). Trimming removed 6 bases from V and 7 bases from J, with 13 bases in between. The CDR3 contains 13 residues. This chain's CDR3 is CASSRDVGQPQHF. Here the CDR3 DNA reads TGTGCCAGCAGCCGGGACGTGGGGCAGCCCCAGCATTTT.

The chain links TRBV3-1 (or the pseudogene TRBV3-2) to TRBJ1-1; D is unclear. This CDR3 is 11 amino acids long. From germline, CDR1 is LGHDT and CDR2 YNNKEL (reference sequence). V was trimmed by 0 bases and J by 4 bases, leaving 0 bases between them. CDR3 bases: TGTGCCAGCAGCCAAGACACTGAAGCTTTCTTT. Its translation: CASSQDTEAFF.

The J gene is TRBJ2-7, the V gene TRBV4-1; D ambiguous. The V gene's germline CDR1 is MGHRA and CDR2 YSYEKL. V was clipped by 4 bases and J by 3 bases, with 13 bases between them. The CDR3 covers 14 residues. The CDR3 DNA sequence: TGCGCCAGCAGCCCCGCCAGTTCTCTCTACGAGCAGTACTTC. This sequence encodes CASSPASSLYEQYF.

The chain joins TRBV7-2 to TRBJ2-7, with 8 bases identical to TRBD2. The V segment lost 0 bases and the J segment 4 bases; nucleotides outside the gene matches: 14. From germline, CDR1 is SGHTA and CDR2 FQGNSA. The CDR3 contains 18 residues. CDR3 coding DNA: TGTGCCAGCAGCTTAGCGCTATCAGGGACTAGGATCCCTTACGAGCAGTACTTC. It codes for CASSLALSGTRIPYEQYF.

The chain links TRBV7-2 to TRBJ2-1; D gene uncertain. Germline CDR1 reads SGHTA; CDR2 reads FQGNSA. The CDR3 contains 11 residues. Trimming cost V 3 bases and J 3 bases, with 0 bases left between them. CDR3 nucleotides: TGTGCCAGCAGCTTCTACAATGAGCAGTTCTTC. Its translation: CASSFYNEQFF.

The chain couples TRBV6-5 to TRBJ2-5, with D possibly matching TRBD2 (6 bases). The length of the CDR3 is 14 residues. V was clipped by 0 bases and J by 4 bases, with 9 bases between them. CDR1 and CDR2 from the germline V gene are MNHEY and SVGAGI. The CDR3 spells CASSYSMGGETQYF. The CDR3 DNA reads TGTGCCAGCAGTTACTCGATGGGGGGAGAGACCCAGTACTTC.

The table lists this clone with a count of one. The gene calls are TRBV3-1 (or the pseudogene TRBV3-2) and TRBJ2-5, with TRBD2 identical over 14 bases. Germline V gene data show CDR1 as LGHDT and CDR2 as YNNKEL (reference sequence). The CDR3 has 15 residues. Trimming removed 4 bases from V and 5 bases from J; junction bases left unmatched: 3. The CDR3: CASSLWTSGGETQYF. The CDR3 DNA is TGTGCCAGCAGCCTTTGGACTAGCGGGGGGGAGACCCAGTACTTC.

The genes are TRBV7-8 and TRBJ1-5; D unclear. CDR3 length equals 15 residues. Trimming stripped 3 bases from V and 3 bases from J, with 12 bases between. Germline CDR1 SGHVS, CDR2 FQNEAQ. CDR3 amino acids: CASSLELQANQPQHF. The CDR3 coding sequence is TGTGCCAGCAGCTTGGAACTCCAGGCCAATCAGCCCCAGCATTTT. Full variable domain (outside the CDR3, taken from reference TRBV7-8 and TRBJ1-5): GAGVSQSPRYKVAKRGQDVALRCDPISGHVSLFWYQQALGQGPEFLTYFQNEAQLDKSGLPSDRFFAERPEGSVSTLKIQRTQQEDSAVYLCASSLELQANQPQHFGDGTRLSIL.

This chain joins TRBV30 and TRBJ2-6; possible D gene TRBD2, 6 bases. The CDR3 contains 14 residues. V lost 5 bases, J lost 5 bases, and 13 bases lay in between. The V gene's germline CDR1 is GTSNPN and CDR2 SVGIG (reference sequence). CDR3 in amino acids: CAWQGAGRANVLTF. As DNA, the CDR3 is TGTGCCTGGCAAGGTGCGGGAAGGGCCAACGTCCTGACTTTC. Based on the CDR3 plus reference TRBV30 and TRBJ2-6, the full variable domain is SQTIHQWPATLVQPVGSPLSLECTVEGTSNPNLYWYRQAAGRGLQLLFYSVGIGQISSEVPQNLSASRPQDRQFILSSKKLLLSDSGFYLCAWQGAGRANVLTFGAGSRLTVL.

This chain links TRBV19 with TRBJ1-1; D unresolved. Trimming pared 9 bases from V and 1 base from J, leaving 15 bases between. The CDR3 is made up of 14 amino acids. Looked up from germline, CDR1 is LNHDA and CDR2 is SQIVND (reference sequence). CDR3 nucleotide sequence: TGTGCCAGCCAAACCCTTTCCCGGAACACTGAAGCTTTCTTT. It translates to CASQTLSRNTEAFF.

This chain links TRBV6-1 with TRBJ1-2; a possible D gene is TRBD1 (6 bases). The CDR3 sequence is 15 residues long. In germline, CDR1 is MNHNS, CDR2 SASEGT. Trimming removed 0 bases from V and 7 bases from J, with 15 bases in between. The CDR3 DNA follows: TGTGCCAGCAGTGAAGCGTGGGGGCCCCGGCGTGGCTACACCTTC. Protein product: CASSEAWGPRRGYTF.

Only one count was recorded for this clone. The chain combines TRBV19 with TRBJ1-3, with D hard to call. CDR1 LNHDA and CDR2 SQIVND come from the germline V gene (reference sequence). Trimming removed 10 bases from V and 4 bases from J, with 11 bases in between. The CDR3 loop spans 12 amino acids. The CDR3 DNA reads TGTGCCACCCGAGGGCCCGGAAACACCATATATTTT. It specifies CATRGPGNTIYF.

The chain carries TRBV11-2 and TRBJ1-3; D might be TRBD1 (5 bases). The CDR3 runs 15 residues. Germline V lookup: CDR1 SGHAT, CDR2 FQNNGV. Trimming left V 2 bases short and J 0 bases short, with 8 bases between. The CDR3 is CASSLMGLSGNTIYF. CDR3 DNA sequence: TGTGCCAGCAGCTTAATGGGACTCTCTGGAAACACCATATATTTT.

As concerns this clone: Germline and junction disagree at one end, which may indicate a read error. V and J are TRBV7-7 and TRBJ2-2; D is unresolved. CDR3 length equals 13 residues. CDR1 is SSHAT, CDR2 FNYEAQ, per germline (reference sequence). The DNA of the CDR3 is TGTGCTAGCAGCCAGAAGAACACCGGGGAGCTGTTTTTT. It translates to CASSQKNTGELFF.

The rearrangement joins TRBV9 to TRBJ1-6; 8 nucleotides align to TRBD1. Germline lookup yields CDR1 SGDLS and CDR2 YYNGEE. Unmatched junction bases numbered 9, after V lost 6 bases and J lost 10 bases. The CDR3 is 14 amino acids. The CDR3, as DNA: TGTGCCAGCAATGGGCAGGGGGCTGGATCACCCCTCCACTTT. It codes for CASNGQGAGSPLHF.

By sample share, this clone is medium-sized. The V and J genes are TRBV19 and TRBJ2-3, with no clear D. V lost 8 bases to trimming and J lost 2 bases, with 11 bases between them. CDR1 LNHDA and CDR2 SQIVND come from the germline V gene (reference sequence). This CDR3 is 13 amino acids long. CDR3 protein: CASCQAYTDTQYF. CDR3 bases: TGTGCCAGTTGCCAGGCTTACACAGATACGCAGTATTTT.

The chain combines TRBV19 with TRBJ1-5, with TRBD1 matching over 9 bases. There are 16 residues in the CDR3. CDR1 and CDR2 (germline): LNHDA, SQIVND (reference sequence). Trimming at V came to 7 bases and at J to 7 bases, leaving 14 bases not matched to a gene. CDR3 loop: CASTQNPTGGGQPQHF. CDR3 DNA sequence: TGTGCCAGTACCCAAAATCCGACAGGGGGAGGCCAGCCCCAGCATTTT.

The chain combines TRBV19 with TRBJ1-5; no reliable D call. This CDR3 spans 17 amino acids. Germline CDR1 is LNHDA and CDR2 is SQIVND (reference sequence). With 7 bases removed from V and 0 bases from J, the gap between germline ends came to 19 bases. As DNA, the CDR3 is TGTGCCAGTACTGGGCTTTACCTCCTGCATAGCAATCAGCCCCAGCATTTT. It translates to CASTGLYLLHSNQPQHF.

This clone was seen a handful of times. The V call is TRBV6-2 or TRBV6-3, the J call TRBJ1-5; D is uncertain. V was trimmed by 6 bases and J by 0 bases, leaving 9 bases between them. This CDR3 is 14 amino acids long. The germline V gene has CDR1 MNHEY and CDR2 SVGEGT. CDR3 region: CASSQQNSNQPQHF. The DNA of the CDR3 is TGTGCCAGCAGCCAACAAAATAGCAATCAGCCCCAGCATTTT.

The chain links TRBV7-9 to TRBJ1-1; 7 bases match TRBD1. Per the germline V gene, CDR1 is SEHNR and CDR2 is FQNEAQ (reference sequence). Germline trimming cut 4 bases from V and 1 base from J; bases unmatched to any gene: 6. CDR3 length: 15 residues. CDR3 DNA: TGTGCCAGCAGCTCGACAGGGATCCGGAACACTGAAGCTTTCTTT. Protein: CASSSTGIRNTEAFF. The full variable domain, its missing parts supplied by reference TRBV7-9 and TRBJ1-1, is DTGVSQNPRHKITKRGQNVTFRCDPISEHNRLYWYRQTLGQGPEFLTYFQNEAQLEKSRLLSDRFSAERPKGSFSTLEIQRTEQGDSAMYLCASSSTGIRNTEAFFGQGTRLTVV.

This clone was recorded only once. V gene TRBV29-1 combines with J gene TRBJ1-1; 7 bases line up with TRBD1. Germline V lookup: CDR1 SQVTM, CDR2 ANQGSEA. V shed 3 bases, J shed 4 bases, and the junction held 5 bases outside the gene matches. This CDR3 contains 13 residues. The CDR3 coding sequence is TGCAGCGTTGAGGTTCAGGGGGGCACTGAAGCTTTCTTT. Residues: CSVEVQGGTEAFF.

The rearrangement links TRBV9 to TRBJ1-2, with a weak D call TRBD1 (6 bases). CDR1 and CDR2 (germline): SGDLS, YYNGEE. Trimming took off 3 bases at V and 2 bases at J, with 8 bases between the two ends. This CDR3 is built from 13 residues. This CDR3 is CASSGGQNYGYTF. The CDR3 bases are TGTGCCAGCAGCGGAGGACAGAACTATGGCTACACCTTC.

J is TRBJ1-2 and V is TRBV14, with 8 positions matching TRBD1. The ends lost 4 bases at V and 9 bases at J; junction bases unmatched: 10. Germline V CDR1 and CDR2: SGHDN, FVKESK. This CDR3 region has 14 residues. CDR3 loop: CASSPNRGSGSYTF. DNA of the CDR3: TGTGCCAGCAGCCCGAACAGGGGGTCGGGTAGCTACACCTTC.

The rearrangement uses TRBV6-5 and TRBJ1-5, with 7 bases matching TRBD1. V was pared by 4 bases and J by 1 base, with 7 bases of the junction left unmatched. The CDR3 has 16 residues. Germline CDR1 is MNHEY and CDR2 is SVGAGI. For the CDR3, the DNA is TGTGCCAGCAGTTCTCGACAGGGATGGAGCAATCAGCCCCAGCATTTT. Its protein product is CASSSRQGWSNQPQHF.

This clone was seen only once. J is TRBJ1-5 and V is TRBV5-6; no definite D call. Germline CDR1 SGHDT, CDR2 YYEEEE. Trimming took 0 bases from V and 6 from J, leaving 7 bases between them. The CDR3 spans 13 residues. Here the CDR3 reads CASSLGEGQPQHF. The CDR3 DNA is TGTGCCAGCAGCTTGGGGGAGGGTCAGCCCCAGCATTTT.

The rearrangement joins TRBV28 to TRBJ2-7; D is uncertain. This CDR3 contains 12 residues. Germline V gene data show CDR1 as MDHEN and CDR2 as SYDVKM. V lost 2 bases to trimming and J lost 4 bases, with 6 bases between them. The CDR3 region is CASSLKGYEQYF. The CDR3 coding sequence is TGTGCCAGCAGTTTAAAGGGTTACGAGCAGTACTTC.

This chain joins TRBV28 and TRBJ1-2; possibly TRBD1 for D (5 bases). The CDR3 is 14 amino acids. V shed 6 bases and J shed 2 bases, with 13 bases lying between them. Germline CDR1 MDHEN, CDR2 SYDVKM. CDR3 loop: CASRTGEGNYGYTF. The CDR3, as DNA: TGTGCCAGCAGAACAGGAGAGGGCAACTATGGCTACACCTTC.

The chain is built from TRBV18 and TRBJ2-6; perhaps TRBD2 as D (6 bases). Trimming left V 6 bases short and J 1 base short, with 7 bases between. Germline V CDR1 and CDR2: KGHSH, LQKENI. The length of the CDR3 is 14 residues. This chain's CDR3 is CASSGTSGANVLTF. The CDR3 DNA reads TGTGCCAGCTCCGGGACTTCTGGGGCCAACGTCCTGACTTTC.

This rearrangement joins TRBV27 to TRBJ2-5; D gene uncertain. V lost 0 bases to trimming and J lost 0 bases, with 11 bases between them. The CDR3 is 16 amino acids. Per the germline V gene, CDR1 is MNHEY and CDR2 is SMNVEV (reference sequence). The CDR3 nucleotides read TGTGCCAGCAGTTTATCTACGGCTGTGTACCAAGAGACCCAGTACTTC. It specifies CASSLSTAVYQETQYF.

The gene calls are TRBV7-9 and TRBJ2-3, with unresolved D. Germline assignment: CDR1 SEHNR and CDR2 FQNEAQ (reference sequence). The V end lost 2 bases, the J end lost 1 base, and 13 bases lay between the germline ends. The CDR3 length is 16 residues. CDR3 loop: CASSLFTEVGTDTQYF. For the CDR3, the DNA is TGTGCCAGCAGCTTATTCACTGAGGTGGGCACAGATACGCAGTATTTT.